The TCR beta chain described here comes from a study of human T cells and chemical hapten exposure. This clonotype was observed a handful of times. Time point meaning: patch test 1, 2 weeks after DPC sensitization. Treatment here: therapeutic diphenylcyclopropenone sensitization with weekly scalp DPC. The donor pool consisted of alopecia patients aged 18 to 70 years, considered suitable for DPC. Germline V gene lookup returns CDR1 SGHTA and CDR2 FQGNSA. The CDR3 spans 14 residues. V lost 4 bases and J lost 10; bases outside the gene matches: 9. MiXCR, applied by TCRdb to the RACE reads, yields one record per CDR3 protein. The table lists 370,000 or so distinct CDR3 sequences, about 4.8% of them singletons, with about 2.2% in the top ten.

The sequences come from whole blood, collected in connection with sensitization to the hapten diphenylcyclopropenone (DPC). The sequence was collected from a woman aged 45 to 65 with alopecia areata. Some clones in this sample may be carry-over from other donors' samples. The genes are TRBV7-2 and TRBJ2-1, with 8 bases matching TRBD2. The CDR3: CASSSGTSSWEQFF. CDR3 bases: TGTGCCAGCAGCTCCGGGACTAGTTCTTGGGAGCAGTTCTTC.